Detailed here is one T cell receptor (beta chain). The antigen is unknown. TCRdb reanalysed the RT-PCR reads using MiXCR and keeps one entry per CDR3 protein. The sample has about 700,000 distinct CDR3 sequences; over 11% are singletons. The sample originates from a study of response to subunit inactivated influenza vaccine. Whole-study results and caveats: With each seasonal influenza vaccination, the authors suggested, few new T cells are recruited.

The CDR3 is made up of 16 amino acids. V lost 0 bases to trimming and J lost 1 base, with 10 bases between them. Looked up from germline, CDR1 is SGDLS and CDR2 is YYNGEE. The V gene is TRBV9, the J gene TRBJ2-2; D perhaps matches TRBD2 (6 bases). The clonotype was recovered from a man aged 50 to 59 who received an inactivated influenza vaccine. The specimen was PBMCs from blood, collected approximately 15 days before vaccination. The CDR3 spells CASSVVGGVNTGELFF. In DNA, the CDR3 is TGTGCCAGCAGCGTAGTGGGCGGGGTGAACACCGGGGAGCTGTTTTTT.